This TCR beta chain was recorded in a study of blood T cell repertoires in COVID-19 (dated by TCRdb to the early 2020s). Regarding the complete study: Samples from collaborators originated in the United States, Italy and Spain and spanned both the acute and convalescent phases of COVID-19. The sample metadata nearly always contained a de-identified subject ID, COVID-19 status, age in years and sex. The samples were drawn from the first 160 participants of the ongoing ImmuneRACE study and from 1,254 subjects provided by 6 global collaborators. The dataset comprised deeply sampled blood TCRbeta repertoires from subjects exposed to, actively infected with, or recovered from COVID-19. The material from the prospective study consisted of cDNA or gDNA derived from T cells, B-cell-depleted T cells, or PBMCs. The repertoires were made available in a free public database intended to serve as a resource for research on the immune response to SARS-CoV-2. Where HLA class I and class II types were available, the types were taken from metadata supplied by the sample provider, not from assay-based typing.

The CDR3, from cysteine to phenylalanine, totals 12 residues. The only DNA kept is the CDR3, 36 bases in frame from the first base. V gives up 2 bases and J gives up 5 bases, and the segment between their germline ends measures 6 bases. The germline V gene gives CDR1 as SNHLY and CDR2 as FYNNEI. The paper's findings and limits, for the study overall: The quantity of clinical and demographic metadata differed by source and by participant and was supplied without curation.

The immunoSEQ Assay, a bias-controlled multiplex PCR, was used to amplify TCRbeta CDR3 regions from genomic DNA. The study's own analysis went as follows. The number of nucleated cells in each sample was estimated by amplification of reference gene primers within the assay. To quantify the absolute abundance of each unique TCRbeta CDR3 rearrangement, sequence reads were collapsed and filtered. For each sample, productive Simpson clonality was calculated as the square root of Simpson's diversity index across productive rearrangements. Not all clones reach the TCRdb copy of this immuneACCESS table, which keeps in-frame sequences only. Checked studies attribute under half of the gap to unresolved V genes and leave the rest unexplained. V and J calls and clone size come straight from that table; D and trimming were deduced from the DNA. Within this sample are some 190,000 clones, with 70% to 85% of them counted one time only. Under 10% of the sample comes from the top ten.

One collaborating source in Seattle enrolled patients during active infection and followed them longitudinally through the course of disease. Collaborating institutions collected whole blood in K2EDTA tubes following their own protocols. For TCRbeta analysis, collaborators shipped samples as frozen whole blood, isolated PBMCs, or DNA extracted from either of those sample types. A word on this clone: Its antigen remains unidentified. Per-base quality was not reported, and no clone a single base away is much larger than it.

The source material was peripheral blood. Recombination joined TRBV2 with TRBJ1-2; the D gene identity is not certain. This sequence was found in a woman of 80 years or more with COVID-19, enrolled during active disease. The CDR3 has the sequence CASSEMSYGYTF. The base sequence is TGTGCCAGCAGTGAAATGTCTTATGGCTACACCTTC. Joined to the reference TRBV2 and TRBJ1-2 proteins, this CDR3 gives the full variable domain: EPEVTQTPSHQVTQMGQEVILRCVPISNHLYFYWYRQILGQKVEFLVSFYNNEISEKSEIFDDQFSVERPDGSNFTLKIRSTKLEDSAMYFCASSEMSYGYTFGSGTRLTVV.